The 27 T cell receptor beta chains below come from one sample, sequenced in a study of T-cell memory formation after mild COVID-19. TCRdb itself ran the 5' RACE reads through MiXCR, one entry per CDR3 protein. Seen here are just under 350,000 distinct CDR3 sequences, around 13% observed once, and the top ten hold 20% to 25%. Sequencing was done on a sample of PBMCs or a T cell subset sorted from them (not recorded which). Receptor source: a man between 18 and 29 years old who had mild COVID-19 (a few samples of this study predate the infection). Cell type and time point are not known.

About this clonotype: Since a much larger clone is just one base distant, this may be a read error. The rearrangement uses TRBV27 and TRBJ1-2; TRBD1 matches 9 bases. The germline CDR1 and CDR2 sequences are MNHEY and SMNVEV (reference sequence). The CDR3 loop spans 16 amino acids. Losses at the gene ends were 5 bases for V and 3 bases for J; bases not matched to a gene: 10. The chain's CDR3 is CASSPQGTGRHYGYTF. CDR3 nucleotide sequence: TGTGCCAGCAGTCCCCAAGGGACAGGGCGCCACTATGGCTACACCTTC.

This clonotype showed up just a few times. V is TRBV7-8 and J is TRBJ1-5; D possibly corresponds to TRBD1 (5 bases). CDR1 is SGHVS and CDR2 is FQNEAQ in the germline V gene. Between the trimmed V and J ends, which lost 5 bases and 6 bases, there was a span of 23 bases. The CDR3 is 17 residues long. The CDR3: CASSPRRDGFLGQPQHF. The DNA for the CDR3 is TGTGCCAGCAGCCCGAGAAGGGACGGTTTCTTGGGTCAGCCCCAGCATTTT.

This clonotype has a count of ten or more. V and J are TRBV27 and TRBJ2-2, with D maybe TRBD2 (7 bases). Trimming stripped 4 bases from V and 3 bases from J, with 9 bases between. Germline-derived CDR1 and CDR2 are MNHEY and SMNVEV (reference sequence). This CDR3 region has 14 residues. The chain's CDR3 is CASSWGGDTGELFF. CDR3 DNA: TGTGCCAGCAGTTGGGGGGGCGACACCGGGGAGCTGTTTTTT.

V gene TRBV5-1 combines with J gene TRBJ1-2; D gene ambiguous. From germline, CDR1 is SGHRS and CDR2 YFSETQ. CDR3 length: 18 amino acids. Trimming took off 4 bases at V and 2 bases at J, with 24 bases between the two ends. The CDR3 protein is CASSQVGPRTAGNYGYTF. The CDR3 DNA follows: TGCGCCAGCAGCCAAGTCGGACCAAGGACCGCGGGAAACTATGGCTACACCTTC.

This clonotype has more than one count but fewer than ten. The V and J genes are TRBV18 and TRBJ1-4; a possible D gene is TRBD1 (5 bases). The CDR3 length is 18 residues. V dropped 4 bases and J dropped 1 base, with 19 bases sitting between them. Looked up from germline, CDR1 is KGHSH and CDR2 is LQKENI. In DNA form, the CDR3 reads TGTGCCAGCTCACAAGGGCCTAAACAGGCTGGAACTAATGAAAAACTGTTTTTT. Translation gives CASSQGPKQAGTNEKLFF. Full variable domain (missing parts from reference TRBV18 and TRBJ1-4): NAGVMQNPRHLVRRRGQEARLRCSPMKGHSHVYWYRQLPEEGLKFMVYLQKENIIDESGMPKERFSAEFPKEGPSILRIQQVVRGDSAAYFCASSQGPKQAGTNEKLFFGSGTQLSVL.

In this sample, this clonotype turned up a few times. The chain recombines TRBV12-3 or TRBV12-4 with TRBJ2-3; 8 positions agree with TRBD2. CDR3 length: 14 residues. The ends lost 7 bases at V and 6 bases at J; junction bases unmatched: 9. DNA for the CDR3: TGTGCCAGCACCGACGGGGGGGATTTGGATACGCAGTATTTT. Its protein is CASTDGGDLDTQYF.

CDR3 amino acids: CASSPVREQFF. The CDR3 bases are TGTGCCAGCAGTCCGGTTCGTGAGCAGTTCTTC. The V and J genes are TRBV7-9 and TRBJ2-1; no firm D call. The germline CDR1 and CDR2 sequences are SEHNR and FQNEAQ (reference sequence). The CDR3 has 11 amino acids. Trimming stripped 6 bases from V and 9 bases from J, with 9 bases between. The full variable domain, its missing parts supplied by reference TRBV7-9 and TRBJ2-1, is DTGVSQNPRHKITKRGQNVTFRCDPISEHNRLYWYRQTLGQGPEFLTYFQNEAQLEKSRLLSDRFSAERPKGSFSTLEIQRTEQGDSAMYLCASSPVREQFFGPGTRLTVL.

This clonotype was seen ten or more times. The gene calls are TRBV5-1 and TRBJ2-2; D is undetermined. This CDR3 contains 14 residues. V lost 9 bases, J lost 0 bases, and 12 bases lay in between. Germline V gives CDR1 SGHRS, CDR2 YFSETQ. CDR3 region: CATKPTSNTGELFF. CDR3 coding DNA: TGCGCCACCAAGCCGACTTCGAACACCGGGGAGCTGTTTTTT.

The sample holds a few counts of this clonotype. The J gene is TRBJ2-5, the V gene TRBV7-6, with 11 bases fitting TRBD2. This CDR3 has 16 residues. Germline V lookup: CDR1 SGHVS, CDR2 FNYEAQ. The V segment lost 2 bases and the J segment 4 bases; nucleotides outside the gene matches: 6. The CDR3 sequence is CASSLLAGGPGETQYF. The CDR3 nucleotides are TGTGCCAGCAGCTTACTAGCGGGGGGCCCGGGAGAGACCCAGTACTTC.

The chain combines TRBV9 with TRBJ2-6; unclear D gene. The V gene lost 0 bases and the J gene lost 4 bases, with 11 bases spanning the gap. The CDR3 runs 16 residues. CDR1 and CDR2 (germline): SGDLS, YYNGEE. The CDR3 sequence: CASSVGQHSGANVLTF. The CDR3 coding sequence is TGTGCCAGCAGCGTAGGGCAGCACTCCGGGGCCAACGTCCTGACTTTC.

This clonotype occurred many times. V usage is TRBV5-1 and J usage is TRBJ2-3; 15 nucleotides match TRBD2. CDR3 length: 17 residues. In germline, CDR1 is SGHRS, CDR2 YFSETQ. V shed 4 bases, J shed 3 bases, and the junction held 6 bases outside the gene matches. CDR3 protein: CASSPGGLAGGTDTQYF. CDR3 sequence (DNA): TGCGCCAGCAGCCCTGGAGGACTAGCGGGGGGGACAGATACGCAGTATTTT.

This sequence joins TRBV3-1 and TRBJ1-4, with D uncertain. The V gene's germline CDR1 is LGHDT and CDR2 YNNKEL (reference sequence). CDR3 size: 14 residues. Deletions cut 4 bases from V and 6 bases from J, with 12 bases between. The CDR3 here is CASSRMGGDEKLFF. CDR3 DNA: TGTGCCAGCAGCCGGATGGGCGGGGATGAAAAACTGTTTTTT.

This clonotype has a count of ten or more. This chain links TRBV7-2 with TRBJ1-2; TRBD1 matches 8 bases. The CDR3 length is 13 residues. Unmatched junction bases numbered 6, after V lost 5 bases and J lost 7 bases. The germline gives CDR1 SGHTA, CDR2 FQGNSA. The CDR3 reads CASSATGATGYTF. DNA of the CDR3: TGTGCCAGCAGCGCGACAGGGGCTACTGGCTACACCTTC.

Many counts were recorded for this clonotype. The chain links TRBV27 to TRBJ2-1; D not resolved. The CDR3 has 14 residues. Trimming cost V 1 base and J 5 bases, with 9 bases left between them. Germline-derived CDR1 and CDR2 are MNHEY and SMNVEV (reference sequence). CDR3 DNA: TGTGCCAGCAGTTTATGGCCTGGGAACAATGAGCAGTTCTTC. Protein sequence: CASSLWPGNNEQFF.

This clonotype was observed a few times. The gene calls are TRBV19 and TRBJ1-1; D may be TRBD1 (5 bases). The CDR3 is 13 amino acids. The V and J ends lost 3 bases and 5 bases respectively, with 10 bases between them. Germline values: CDR1 LNHDA, CDR2 SQIVND (reference sequence). The CDR3 DNA is TGTGCCAGTAGTATGCTCAGGGATACTGAAGCTTTCTTT. It encodes CASSMLRDTEAFF.

The chain couples TRBV6-2 or TRBV6-3 to TRBJ2-6; D is undetermined. The V and J ends lost 6 bases and 0 bases respectively, with 9 bases between them. CDR1 is MNHEY and CDR2 is SVGEGT in the germline V gene. The CDR3 runs to 15 residues. The CDR3 here is CASSTTYSGANVLTF. CDR3 coding DNA: TGTGCCAGCAGCACCACATACTCTGGGGCCAACGTCCTGACTTTC.

This clonotype was recorded many times. The rearrangement uses TRBV15 and TRBJ2-3, with 8 bases lining up with TRBD1. CDR1 and CDR2 (germline): LNHNV, YYDKDF (reference sequence). Trimming at V came to 0 bases and at J to 12 bases, leaving 11 bases not matched to a gene. This CDR3 contains 15 residues. The CDR3 loop reads CATSRDKSRTGYQYF. DNA for the CDR3: TGTGCCACCAGCAGAGATAAGAGTCGGACAGGGTATCAGTATTTT.

This clonotype was seen a handful of times. The rearrangement joins TRBV4-3 to TRBJ2-1; 8 nucleotides align to TRBD2. The CDR3 sequence is 15 residues long. Unmatched junction bases numbered 5, after V lost 4 bases and J lost 3 bases. Germline assignment: CDR1 LGHNA and CDR2 YSLEER. The CDR3 loop reads CASSLRTSSYNEQFF. CDR3 sequence (DNA): TGCGCCAGCAGCCTCCGGACTAGCAGCTACAATGAGCAGTTCTTC.

The chain uses TRBV6-2 or TRBV6-3 and TRBJ2-2, with TRBD2 matching 8 bases. The CDR3 is 18 residues long. The V gene's germline CDR1 is MNHEY and CDR2 SVGEGT. The V segment lost 3 bases and the J segment 0 bases; nucleotides outside the gene matches: 9. The CDR3 DNA sequence: TGTGCCAGCAGTTATCGGCTAGCGGGTGGTCCGAACACCGGGGAGCTGTTTTTT. Translation: CASSYRLAGGPNTGELFF.

This clonotype was found a few times. This chain uses TRBV7-9 with TRBJ2-3, with D possibly being TRBD1 or TRBD2 (6 bases each). Germline CDR1 SEHNR, CDR2 FQNEAQ (reference sequence). V shed 5 bases and J shed 0 bases, with 15 bases lying between them. This CDR3 spans 16 amino acids. As DNA, the CDR3 is TGTGCCAGCAGCGCCGCTGGGGGGCGCAGCACAGATACGCAGTATTTT. Translation gives CASSAAGGRSTDTQYF.

This clonotype was seen just once. The chain links TRBV20-1 to TRBJ2-1, with D perhaps TRBD1 or TRBD2 (5 bases each). This CDR3 contains 14 residues. Germline CDR1 DFQATT, CDR2 SNEGSKA (reference sequence). V dropped 6 bases and J dropped 9 bases, with 21 bases sitting between them. In nucleotides, the CDR3 is TGCAGTGCGAGGACACCCATGAGGGGTGGTGAGCAGTTCTTC. Translated, it gives CSARTPMRGGEQFF.

The rearrangement joins TRBV6-5 to TRBJ2-5; D call uncertain. This CDR3 region has 13 residues. The ends were cut back, 4 bases at V and 0 bases at J, with 6 bases in the middle. Germline CDR1 reads MNHEY; CDR2 reads SVGAGI. The CDR3 spells CASSSGYQETQYF. The DNA for the CDR3 is TGTGCCAGCAGTTCCGGGTACCAAGAGACCCAGTACTTC.

The CDR3 region is CASSPVHSNQPQHF. The CDR3 coding sequence is TGTGCCAGCAGTCCTGTACATAGCAATCAGCCCCAGCATTTT. The V call is TRBV7-9, the J call TRBJ1-5; D is unresolved. In germline, CDR1 is SEHNR, CDR2 FQNEAQ (reference sequence). CDR3 length equals 14 residues. With 6 bases removed from V and 0 bases from J, the gap between germline ends came to 9 bases.

This clonotype was found many times. The chain joins TRBV7-9 to TRBJ2-7, with 11 bases lining up with TRBD2. After removal of 4 bases from V and 4 bases from J, the junction contained 6 bases not matched to a gene. CDR1 and CDR2 (germline): SEHNR, FQNEAQ (reference sequence). The CDR3 is made up of 15 amino acids. The CDR3 DNA follows: TGTGCCAGCAGCTCCGGGACTAGCGGACTGTACGAGCAGTACTTC. This sequence encodes CASSSGTSGLYEQYF.

This clonotype has more than one count but fewer than ten. The chain recombines TRBV7-9 with TRBJ2-1, with 7 bases matching TRBD2. Germline V gene lookup returns CDR1 SEHNR and CDR2 FQNEAQ (reference sequence). Unmatched junction bases numbered 11, after V lost 5 bases and J lost 7 bases. This CDR3 contains 15 residues. CDR3 residues: CASSKSGEGWNEQFF. The CDR3 bases are TGTGCCAGCAGCAAGAGCGGGGAAGGGTGGAATGAGCAGTTCTTC.

This clonotype was seen at least ten times. The chain joins TRBV7-7 to TRBJ2-5; TRBD1 is a possible D gene (5 bases). V lost 1 base to trimming and J lost 2 bases, with 8 bases between them. The CDR3 length is 14 residues. Germline CDR1 and CDR2: SSHAT and FNYEAQ (reference sequence). CDR3 protein: CASSLGQGQETQYF. The CDR3 DNA is TGTGCCAGCAGCTTAGGGCAGGGTCAAGAGACCCAGTACTTC.

The CDR3 here is CSVDGPGLGADTQYF. The CDR3 coding sequence is TGCAGCGTTGATGGACCGGGACTGGGAGCAGATACGCAGTATTTT. This chain links TRBV29-1 with TRBJ2-3; D possibly corresponds to TRBD2 (6 bases). The germline V gene encodes CDR1 SQVTM and CDR2 ANQGSEA. The CDR3 length is 15 residues. Trimming took off 3 bases at V and 4 bases at J, with 17 bases between the two ends.